Following are 18 T cell receptor beta chains from one sample sequenced in a study of CD8 T cells in ankylosing spondylitis. Study results and limitations: There was a TCR beta motif, made of fewer than 10 highly homologous variants, that appeared characteristic of ankylosing spondylitis blood.

Their specific antigens are unknown. Each CDR3 protein is one row after TCRdb ran MiXCR on the 5' RACE reads. The table records roughly 370,000 distinct CDR3 sequences, around 22% of them present only once. Specimen: blood, either unsorted or a sorted T cell fraction (not recorded which). The receptors stem from a male donor with ankylosing spondylitis.

The rearrangement joins TRBV6-1 to TRBJ1-5; 10 bases are shared with TRBD1. The V segment lost 6 bases and the J segment 6 bases; nucleotides outside the gene matches: 8. The V gene's germline CDR1 is MNHNS and CDR2 SASEGT. The CDR3 is 15 residues long. Written as DNA, the CDR3 is TGTGCCAGCAGCTCCACGACAGGGGGCGGTCAGCCCCAGCATTTT. Its translation: CASSSTTGGGQPQHF.

The genes are TRBV27 and TRBJ2-1; 9 positions agree with TRBD2. The CDR3 loop spans 13 amino acids. V dropped 2 bases and J dropped 15; count of bases not matched to a gene: 8. Germline CDR1 and CDR2: MNHEY and SMNVEV (reference sequence). CDR3: CASSLLLSGRRFF. The CDR3 nucleotides read TGTGCCAGCAGTTTACTCCTGAGCGGGAGGCGGTTCTTC.

This chain uses TRBV13 with TRBJ2-5; 8 bases map to TRBD1. This CDR3 contains 13 residues. V lost 5 bases and J lost 4; bases outside the gene matches: 3. Germline values: CDR1 PRHDT, CDR2 FYEKMQ (reference sequence). The CDR3 loop reads CASSKTGGETQYF. For the CDR3, the DNA is TGTGCCAGCAGCAAAACAGGGGGAGAGACCCAGTACTTC. Full variable domain (remainder filled in from reference TRBV13 and TRBJ2-5): AAGVIQSPRHLIKEKRETATLKCYPIPRHDTVYWYQQGPGQDPQFLISFYEKMQSDKGSIPDRFSAQQFSDYHSELNMSSLELGDSALYFCASSKTGGETQYFGPGTRLLVL.

V and J are TRBV2 and TRBJ2-1, with 8 nucleotides matching TRBD1. CDR3 length equals 14 residues. The V gene end was trimmed by 6 bases and the J gene end by 8 bases; junction bases not matched to a gene: 9. Germline CDR1 SNHLY, CDR2 FYNNEI. The CDR3 DNA follows: TGTGCCAGCAGCGAGCTAGGACAGGGCCATGAGCAGTTCTTC. Encoded protein: CASSELGQGHEQFF.

V usage is TRBV5-1 and J usage is TRBJ2-7; tentatively, D is TRBD1 (5 bases). CDR3 length: 15 residues. Deletions cut 1 base from V and 1 base from J, with 12 bases between. Germline V gene lookup returns CDR1 SGHRS and CDR2 YFSETQ. The DNA for the CDR3 is TGCGCCAGCAGCTTGATGTCGACAGCTTCCTACGAGCAGTACTTC. It yields the protein CASSLMSTASYEQYF.

This clonotype has a single count. This CDR3 reads CSASRGHTEAFF. The CDR3 region has the DNA TGCAGTGCTAGCAGGGGGCACACTGAAGCTTTCTTT. The chain couples TRBV20-1 to TRBJ1-1; TRBD1 aligns across 8 bases. This CDR3 is 12 amino acids long. V shed 3 bases, J shed 3 bases, and the junction held 0 bases outside the gene matches. The germline gives CDR1 DFQATT, CDR2 SNEGSKA (reference sequence).

This chain joins TRBV7-2 and TRBJ1-2; the match to TRBD1 covers 9 bases. CDR1 is SGHTA and CDR2 is FQGNSA in the germline V gene. V lost 6 bases, J lost 4 bases, and 12 bases stayed unmatched. The CDR3 is 16 residues long. The CDR3 DNA sequence: TGTGCCAGCAGAAGAAACGCCGGGACAGGGAGCTATGGCTACACCTTC. It yields the protein CASRRNAGTGSYGYTF.

This clonotype has at least ten counts. This chain joins TRBV12-3 or TRBV12-4 and TRBJ1-1, with D unresolved. This CDR3 has 12 residues. V was trimmed by 3 bases and J by 5 bases, leaving 7 bases between them. The CDR3: CASSFGGTEAFF. In DNA form, the CDR3 reads TGTGCCAGCAGTTTTGGTGGGACTGAAGCTTTCTTT.

This clonotype has more than one count but fewer than ten. This rearrangement joins TRBV2 to TRBJ2-5; 12 nucleotides line up with TRBD2. Looked up from germline, CDR1 is SNHLY and CDR2 is FYNNEI. J lost 0 bases, V lost 11 bases, and 4 bases had no gene match. The CDR3 is 14 amino acids. CDR3 bases: TGTGCCTGTGGGACTAGCGGGTACCAAGAGACCCAGTACTTC. Translating it yields CACGTSGYQETQYF.

The rearrangement uses TRBV12-3 or TRBV12-4 and TRBJ2-7; 10 bases are shared with TRBD2. This CDR3 has 16 amino acids. Unmatched junction bases numbered 5, after V lost 1 base and J lost 2 bases. The CDR3 region has the DNA TGTGCCAGCAGTTTAGTATCTAGCGGGGGTACCTACGAGCAGTACTTC. Protein sequence: CASSLVSSGGTYEQYF.

The chain combines TRBV10-3 with TRBJ2-1; D gene ambiguous. The CDR3 has 16 amino acids. The germline gives CDR1 ENHRY, CDR2 SYGVKD. V was pared by 3 bases and J by 0 bases, with 12 bases between. The CDR3 region is CAISDRGPGSYNEQFF. The CDR3 DNA follows: TGTGCCATCAGTGATCGTGGCCCGGGCTCCTACAATGAGCAGTTCTTC.

In this sample, this clonotype turned up many times. The V and J genes are TRBV20-1 and TRBJ2-1; 7 bases align to TRBD2. This CDR3 comprises 15 residues. With 4 bases clipped from V and 5 bases from J, the junction kept 11 bases outside the gene matches. Germline loops: CDR1 DFQATT, CDR2 SNEGSKA (reference sequence). The DNA for the CDR3 is TGCAGTGCTACGTCGGGGGAGGGACCCGACAATGAGCAGTTCTTC. This encodes CSATSGEGPDNEQFF.

This rearrangement joins TRBV25-1 to TRBJ2-1, with D unclear. Trimming took off 4 bases at V and 9 bases at J, with 7 bases between the two ends. Germline-derived CDR1 and CDR2 are MGHDK and SYGVNS. There are 11 residues in the CDR3. The CDR3 sequence is CASSANREQFF. CDR3 nucleotides: TGTGCCAGCAGTGCCAACCGTGAGCAGTTCTTC.

The rearrangement links TRBV3-1 to TRBJ1-6; TRBD1 is a possible D gene (6 bases). The CDR3 is made up of 17 amino acids. In germline, CDR1 is LGHDT, CDR2 YNNKEL (reference sequence). Trimming took off 1 base at V and 5 bases at J, with 15 bases between the two ends. The CDR3 region is CASSQGGGGLNNSPLHF. The CDR3 region has the DNA TGTGCCAGCAGCCAAGGAGGGGGGGGGTTGAATAATTCACCCCTCCACTTT. Based on the CDR3 plus reference TRBV3-1 and TRBJ1-6, the full variable domain is DTAVSQTPKYLVTQMGNDKSIKCEQNLGHDTMYWYKQDSKKFLKIMFSYNNKELIINETVPNRFSPKSPDKAHLNLHINSLELGDSAVYFCASSQGGGGLNNSPLHFGNGTRLTVT.

In DNA, the CDR3 is TGTGCCAGCATCCAGATATTAAGTAGCACCGGGGAGCTGTTTTTT. Its translation: CASIQILSSTGELFF. The chain recombines TRBV12-3 or TRBV12-4 with TRBJ2-2; D remains ambiguous. The CDR3 has 15 amino acids. V was pared by 7 bases and J by 4 bases, with 16 bases between.

The chain couples TRBV2 to TRBJ2-7; tentative D call: TRBD1 (6 bases). V gave up 6 bases and J gave up 7 bases, with 13 bases separating them. Per germline, CDR1 SNHLY and CDR2 FYNNEI. The CDR3 is 12 amino acids. CDR3 bases: TGTGCCAGCAGGACAGACAGGCAGGAGCAGTACTTC. This translates into CASRTDRQEQYF. The full variable domain, its missing parts supplied by reference TRBV2 and TRBJ2-7, is EPEVTQTPSHQVTQMGQEVILRCVPISNHLYFYWYRQILGQKVEFLVSFYNNEISEKSEIFDDQFSVERPDGSNFTLKIRSTKLEDSAMYFCASRTDRQEQYFGPGTRLTVT.

The V and J genes are TRBV5-5 and TRBJ2-7; the D gene is possibly TRBD1 (6 bases). From germline, CDR1 is SGHKS and CDR2 YYEKEE (reference sequence). This CDR3 region has 16 residues. Trimming shortened V by 4 bases and J by 2 bases, and 19 bases separated the two germline ends. CDR3 nucleotide sequence: TGTGCCAGCAGCCCATTGGGGGCAGTTTTCCCCTACGAGCAGTACTTC. The encoded protein is CASSPLGAVFPYEQYF.

The J gene is TRBJ2-3, the V gene TRBV20-1; 10 bases are shared with TRBD2. CDR1 and CDR2 (germline): DFQATT, SNEGSKA (reference sequence). This CDR3 has 14 residues. V was pared by 6 bases and J by 8 bases, with 11 bases of the junction left unmatched. CDR3: CSAGNSGGSGTQYF. In nucleotides, the CDR3 is TGCAGTGCGGGAAATAGCGGGGGGTCGGGTACGCAGTATTTT.